This T cell receptor beta chain emerged from a study of blood T cell repertoires in COVID-19. V was pared by 6 bases and J by 2 bases, with 5 bases of the junction left unmatched. This CDR3 is built from 14 residues. Per germline, CDR1 MNHEY and CDR2 SVGAGI. Using immunoSEQ multiplex PCR, the repertoire was profiled, and TCRdb retains in-frame clones only, with some absent. Here the sample spans approximately 210,000 clones, around 83% being singletons. Sequenced material: peripheral blood. This sequence was found in a man aged 50-59 years with active or convalescent COVID-19. This chain connects TRBV6-5 to TRBJ2-7; TRBD2 matches at 9 bases. DNA of the CDR3: TGTGCCAGCAGGCCCCTAGCGGGACCCTACGAGCAGTACTTC. Its translation is CASRPLAGPYEQYF.